This is a list of T cell receptor beta chains from one sample in a study of blood T cell repertoires in COVID-19. The table came from immunoSEQ multiplex PCR; TCRdb's copy has only in-frame clones and leaves some out. The sample contains 20,000 to 25,000 clones, roughly 87% of which appear only once. The specimen sequenced was peripheral blood. Every receptor here comes from a human donor with active COVID-19. The donor label of this sample is uncertain. Each CDR3 is given with its conserved first and last residue. A D gene is named only where the DNA matches it firmly. Clone size is shown for a subset of rows, as once, few, many or a class of expanded clone.

v_call: TRBV7-9
d_call: .
clone_size: .
j_call: TRBJ2-3
cdr3_aa: CASSPSRGGSTDTQYF
cdr3_nt: TGTGCCAGCAGCCCCTCCCGGGGTGGAAGCACAGATACGCAGTATTTT

v_call: TRBV27
d_call: .
clone_size: .
j_call: TRBJ2-7
cdr3_aa: CASSPGVPYEQYF
cdr3_nt: TGTGCCAGCAGTCCGGGGGTCCCCTACGAGCAGTACTTC

v_call: TRBV29-1
d_call: .
clone_size: .
j_call: TRBJ2-1
cdr3_aa: CSGGRGPYNEQFF
cdr3_nt: TGCTCCGGGGGGCGGGGGCCATACAATGAGCAGTTCTTC

v_call: TRBV15
d_call: .
clone_size: .
j_call: TRBJ2-1
cdr3_aa: CATSRMGSARYNEQFF
cdr3_nt: TGTGCCACCAGTCGTATGGGGAGCGCGAGGTACAATGAGCAGTTCTTC

v_call: TRBV29-1
d_call: TRBD2
clone_size: .
j_call: TRBJ2-7
cdr3_aa: CSVEKGSGLAASYEQYF
cdr3_nt: TGCAGCGTTGAAAAAGGCTCGGGACTAGCGGCTTCCTACGAGCAGTACTTC

v_call: TRBV28
d_call: TRBD1
clone_size: .
j_call: TRBJ1-5
cdr3_aa: CASREQGAGNQPQHF
cdr3_nt: TGTGCCAGCAGGGAGCAGGGGGCCGGCAATCAGCCCCAGCATTTT

v_call: TRBV3-1/TRBV3-2
d_call: .
clone_size: .
j_call: TRBJ2-7
cdr3_aa: CASSQDSSPSYEQYF
cdr3_nt: TGTGCCAGCAGCCAAGACTCGAGCCCTTCCTACGAGCAGTACTTC

v_call: TRBV11-3
d_call: .
clone_size: .
j_call: TRBJ2-1
cdr3_aa: CASSLVAMGLDNEQFF
cdr3_nt: TGTGCCAGCAGCTTAGTCGCCATGGGGCTAGACAATGAGCAGTTCTTC

v_call: TRBV28
d_call: TRBD2
clone_size: .
j_call: TRBJ2-2
cdr3_aa: CASSLFVAGGTGELFF
cdr3_nt: TGTGCCAGCAGTTTATTCGTAGCGGGAGGGACCGGGGAGCTGTTTTTT

v_call: TRBV7-6
d_call: .
clone_size: .
j_call: TRBJ2-1
cdr3_aa: CASSLLGGRGHNEQFF
cdr3_nt: TGTGCCAGCAGCTTATTAGGAGGGAGAGGCCACAATGAGCAGTTCTTC

v_call: TRBV7-9
d_call: .
clone_size: once
j_call: TRBJ2-7
cdr3_aa: CASSPRYDGSYEQYF
cdr3_nt: TGTGCCAGCAGCCCCAGGTATGACGGTTCCTACGAGCAGTACTTC

v_call: TRBV28
d_call: .
clone_size: .
j_call: TRBJ1-1
cdr3_aa: CASSPPDRPTWTEAFF
cdr3_nt: TGTGCCAGCAGCCCCCCAGACAGGCCAACGTGGACTGAAGCTTTCTTT

v_call: TRBV6-5
d_call: TRBD1
clone_size: .
j_call: TRBJ2-7
cdr3_aa: CASSFEGRGYEQYF
cdr3_nt: TGTGCCAGCAGTTTCGAGGGCAGGGGGTACGAGCAGTACTTC

v_call: TRBV14
d_call: TRBD2
clone_size: .
j_call: TRBJ2-3
cdr3_aa: CASSQGLARAAQYF
cdr3_nt: TGTGCCAGCAGCCAAGGACTAGCCCGCGCAGCGCAGTATTTT

v_call: TRBV4-1
d_call: .
clone_size: few
j_call: TRBJ1-2
cdr3_aa: CASSGVGGSGYTF
cdr3_nt: TGCGCCAGCAGCGGCGTAGGGGGTAGCGGCTACACCTTC

v_call: TRBV4-2
d_call: TRBD2
clone_size: few
j_call: TRBJ2-7
cdr3_aa: CASSQDGTSGRVSYEQYF
cdr3_nt: TGTGCCAGCAGCCAAGACGGGACTAGCGGGAGGGTTTCCTACGAGCAGTACTTC

v_call: TRBV5-1
d_call: TRBD2
clone_size: once
j_call: TRBJ2-1
cdr3_aa: CATSWTSGPGGLNEQFF
cdr3_nt: TGCGCCACTTCCTGGACTAGCGGACCCGGAGGGCTCAATGAGCAGTTCTTC

v_call: TRBV28
d_call: .
clone_size: .
j_call: TRBJ2-7
cdr3_aa: CASSLIPGRVEQYF
cdr3_nt: TGTGCCAGCAGTTTAATCCCTGGCAGGGTGGAGCAGTACTTC

v_call: TRBV5-6
d_call: TRBD1
clone_size: .
j_call: TRBJ2-7
cdr3_aa: CASRRGQGFYEQYF
cdr3_nt: TGTGCCAGCAGGCGGGGACAGGGGTTTTACGAGCAGTACTTC

v_call: TRBV2
d_call: .
clone_size: .
j_call: TRBJ2-1
cdr3_aa: CASSGAGPFF
cdr3_nt: TGTGCCAGCAGTGGGGCGGGGCCGTTCTTC

v_call: TRBV19
d_call: .
clone_size: .
j_call: TRBJ1-1
cdr3_aa: CASSPRARGTEAFF
cdr3_nt: TGTGCCAGTAGTCCCCGGGCCAGGGGCACTGAAGCTTTCTTT

v_call: TRBV11-2
d_call: TRBD2
clone_size: .
j_call: TRBJ2-7
cdr3_aa: CASSQTASGRVYEQYF
cdr3_nt: TGTGCCAGCAGCCAGACAGCAAGCGGGAGAGTTTACGAGCAGTACTTC

v_call: TRBV11-3
d_call: .
clone_size: .
j_call: TRBJ1-1
cdr3_aa: CASSLGEGTEAFF
cdr3_nt: TGTGCCAGCAGCTTGGGGGAGGGGACCGAAGCTTTCTTT

v_call: TRBV6-2/TRBV6-3
d_call: .
clone_size: .
j_call: TRBJ2-7
cdr3_aa: CASSYSSDSYEQYF
cdr3_nt: TGTGCCAGCAGTTACTCCTCAGACTCCTACGAGCAGTACTTC

v_call: TRBV15
d_call: .
clone_size: .
j_call: TRBJ2-4
cdr3_aa: CATSMPGKNIQYF
cdr3_nt: TGTGCCACCAGTATGCCAGGGAAAAACATTCAGTACTTC

v_call: TRBV5-4
d_call: .
clone_size: once
j_call: TRBJ1-1
cdr3_aa: CASSFDNAAMNTEAFF
cdr3_nt: TGTGCCAGCAGCTTTGATAATGCGGCAATGAACACTGAAGCTTTCTTT

v_call: TRBV6-6
d_call: TRBD1
clone_size: once
j_call: TRBJ2-3
cdr3_aa: CASSQRTGGDTQYF
cdr3_nt: TGTGCCAGCAGTCAACGGACAGGGGGAGATACGCAGTATTTT

v_call: TRBV27
d_call: .
clone_size: .
j_call: TRBJ2-2
cdr3_aa: CASSLSLLGPTGELFF
cdr3_nt: TGTGCCAGCAGTTTATCTTTATTGGGGCCCACCGGGGAGCTGTTTTTT

v_call: TRBV11-3
d_call: .
clone_size: .
j_call: TRBJ1-6
cdr3_aa: CASGGTYNSPLHF
cdr3_nt: TGTGCCAGCGGGGGCACCTATAATTCACCCCTCCACTTT

v_call: TRBV29-1
d_call: TRBD2
clone_size: .
j_call: TRBJ2-7
cdr3_aa: CSVTGPQLAGIYEQYF
cdr3_nt: TGCAGCGTTACAGGGCCCCAACTAGCGGGAATCTACGAGCAGTACTTC

v_call: TRBV5-1
d_call: TRBD1
clone_size: once
j_call: TRBJ2-2
cdr3_aa: CASSLGQGAAGELFF
cdr3_nt: TGCGCCAGCAGCTTGGGACAGGGGGCGGCCGGGGAGCTGTTTTTT

v_call: TRBV6-6
d_call: .
clone_size: .
j_call: TRBJ2-7
cdr3_aa: CASRQTYEQYF
cdr3_nt: TGTGCCAGCAGGCAGACCTACGAGCAGTACTTC

v_call: TRBV6-5
d_call: TRBD1
clone_size: .
j_call: TRBJ1-4
cdr3_aa: CASRTTGGGNEKLFF
cdr3_nt: TGTGCCAGCAGAACAACAGGGGGCGGTAATGAAAAACTGTTTTTT

v_call: TRBV28
d_call: TRBD2
clone_size: once
j_call: TRBJ2-7
cdr3_aa: CASSLPQTSGGYWQYF
cdr3_nt: TGTGCCAGCAGTTTACCCCAGACTAGCGGCGGCTATTGGCAGTACTTC

v_call: TRBV5-1
d_call: .
clone_size: .
j_call: TRBJ2-7
cdr3_aa: CASSLRETLEQYF
cdr3_nt: TGCGCCAGCAGCTTGCGGGAGACTCTCGAGCAGTACTTC

v_call: TRBV6-5
d_call: TRBD1
clone_size: .
j_call: TRBJ1-2
cdr3_aa: CASSRDRVFYGYTF
cdr3_nt: TGTGCCAGCAGCCGAGACAGGGTCTTTTATGGCTACACCTTC

v_call: TRBV29-1
d_call: TRBD2
clone_size: .
j_call: TRBJ2-7
cdr3_aa: CSVAAGAVYEQYF
cdr3_nt: TGCAGCGTTGCAGCGGGAGCAGTTTACGAGCAGTACTTC

v_call: TRBV6-6
d_call: TRBD1
clone_size: .
j_call: TRBJ1-5
cdr3_aa: CASSYSTGGSQPQHF
cdr3_nt: TGTGCCAGCAGTTACTCAACAGGGGGATCTCAGCCCCAGCATTTT

v_call: TRBV24-1
d_call: .
clone_size: .
j_call: TRBJ2-4
cdr3_aa: CATSDLADIQYF
cdr3_nt: TGTGCCACCAGTGATTTGGCGGACATTCAGTACTTC

v_call: TRBV5-1
d_call: .
clone_size: .
j_call: TRBJ1-5
cdr3_aa: CASSLTPSNQPQHF
cdr3_nt: TGCGCCAGCAGCTTGACACCAAGCAATCAGCCCCAGCATTTT

v_call: TRBV11-2
d_call: TRBD1
clone_size: .
j_call: TRBJ1-6
cdr3_aa: CASRQTGTGVSPLHF
cdr3_nt: TGTGCCAGCAGACAGACCGGGACAGGGGTTTCACCCCTCCACTTT

v_call: TRBV28
d_call: .
clone_size: .
j_call: TRBJ1-6
cdr3_aa: CASSIVGAYSPLHF
cdr3_nt: TGTGCCAGCAGTATCGTAGGGGCCTATTCACCCCTCCACTTT

v_call: TRBV25-1
d_call: TRBD1
clone_size: once
j_call: TRBJ1-2
cdr3_aa: CASSLGQGALGYTF
cdr3_nt: TGTGCCAGCAGTCTAGGGCAGGGGGCGCTTGGCTACACCTTC

v_call: TRBV19
d_call: TRBD1
clone_size: .
j_call: TRBJ2-7
cdr3_aa: CASSEGAPPYEQYF
cdr3_nt: TGTGCCAGTAGTGAGGGGGCGCCCCCCTACGAGCAGTACTTC

v_call: TRBV19
d_call: .
clone_size: .
j_call: TRBJ2-1
cdr3_aa: CASSVYPGVDEQFF
cdr3_nt: TGTGCCAGTAGTGTTTACCCAGGGGTAGATGAGCAGTTCTTC

v_call: TRBV19
d_call: TRBD1
clone_size: .
j_call: TRBJ1-4
cdr3_aa: CASSKTGVGLEKLFF
cdr3_nt: TGTGCCAGTAGCAAGACAGGGGTTGGTCTGGAAAAACTGTTTTTT

v_call: TRBV19
d_call: .
clone_size: .
j_call: TRBJ2-7
cdr3_aa: CASSLTGNVYEQYF
cdr3_nt: TGTGCCAGTAGTCTAACAGGGAATGTCTACGAGCAGTACTTC

v_call: TRBV20-1
d_call: TRBD1
clone_size: .
j_call: TRBJ2-7
cdr3_aa: CSASGDREYEQYF
cdr3_nt: TGCAGTGCTAGTGGAGACAGGGAGTACGAGCAGTACTTC

v_call: TRBV3-1/TRBV3-2
d_call: .
clone_size: .
j_call: TRBJ1-4
cdr3_aa: CASSQVTGRARNEKLFF
cdr3_nt: TGTGCCAGCAGCCAAGTTACAGGGCGCGCGCGGAATGAAAAACTGTTTTTT

v_call: TRBV4-2
d_call: .
clone_size: .
j_call: TRBJ2-1
cdr3_aa: CASSQESSGPYNEQFF
cdr3_nt: TGTGCCAGCAGCCAAGAATCCAGCGGACCCTACAATGAGCAGTTCTTC

v_call: TRBV4-2
d_call: .
clone_size: .
j_call: TRBJ2-1
cdr3_aa: CASSQEGSPGRREGKLF
cdr3_nt: TGTGCCAGCAGCCAAGAAGGTTCCCCAGGGAGGCGGGAAGGAAAGCTCTTC

v_call: TRBV9
d_call: TRBD2
clone_size: few
j_call: TRBJ2-3
cdr3_aa: CASSVEGGGLAASTDTQYF
cdr3_nt: TGTGCCAGCAGCGTAGAGGGTGGGGGACTAGCGGCCTCCACAGATACGCAGTATTTT

v_call: TRBV5-1
d_call: .
clone_size: .
j_call: TRBJ2-2
cdr3_aa: CASSLVGATGELFF
cdr3_nt: TGCGCCAGCAGCTTGGTGGGGGCCACCGGGGAGCTGTTTTTT

v_call: TRBV19
d_call: .
clone_size: .
j_call: TRBJ2-7
cdr3_aa: CASSEGLAYEQYF
cdr3_nt: TGTGCCAGTAGTGAGGGTTTGGCCTACGAGCAGTACTTC

v_call: TRBV14
d_call: TRBD2
clone_size: .
j_call: TRBJ2-1
cdr3_aa: CASSQDLASGSNEQFF
cdr3_nt: TGTGCCAGCAGCCAAGATTTGGCTAGCGGGAGCAATGAGCAGTTCTTC

v_call: TRBV2
d_call: .
clone_size: once
j_call: TRBJ2-5
cdr3_aa: CASRPGHNQETQYF
cdr3_nt: TGTGCCAGCAGACCCGGACATAACCAAGAGACCCAGTACTTC

v_call: TRBV28
d_call: TRBD1
clone_size: .
j_call: TRBJ1-4
cdr3_aa: CASSFFGAGTEDEKLFF
cdr3_nt: TGTGCCAGCAGTTTTTTTGGTGCCGGGACAGAAGATGAAAAACTGTTTTTT

v_call: TRBV19
d_call: .
clone_size: .
j_call: TRBJ2-1
cdr3_aa: CASKGTAGEQFF
cdr3_nt: TGTGCCAGTAAGGGAACAGCGGGTGAGCAGTTCTTC

v_call: TRBV9
d_call: .
clone_size: .
j_call: TRBJ2-1
cdr3_aa: CASSGLWRGGLEQFF
cdr3_nt: TGTGCCAGCAGCGGACTTTGGCGGGGCGGTCTTGAGCAGTTCTTC